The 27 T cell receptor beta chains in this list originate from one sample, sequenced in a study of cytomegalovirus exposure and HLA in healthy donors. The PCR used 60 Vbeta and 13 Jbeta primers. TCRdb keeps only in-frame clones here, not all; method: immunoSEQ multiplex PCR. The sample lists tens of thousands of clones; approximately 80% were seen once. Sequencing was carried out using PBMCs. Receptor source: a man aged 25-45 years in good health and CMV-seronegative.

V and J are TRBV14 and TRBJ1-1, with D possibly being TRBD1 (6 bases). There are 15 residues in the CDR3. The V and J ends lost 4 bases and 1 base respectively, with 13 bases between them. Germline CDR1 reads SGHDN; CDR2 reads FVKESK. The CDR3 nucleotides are TGTGCCAGCAGCCCTTTCAGGGGTAAGAACACTGAAGCTTTCTTT. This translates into CASSPFRGKNTEAFF.

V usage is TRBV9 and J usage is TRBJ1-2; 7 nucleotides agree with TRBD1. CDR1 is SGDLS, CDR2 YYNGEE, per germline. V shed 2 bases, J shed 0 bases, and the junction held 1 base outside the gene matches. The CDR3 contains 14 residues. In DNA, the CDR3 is TGTGCCAGCAGCGTGGGACAGACTAACTATGGCTACACCTTC. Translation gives CASSVGQTNYGYTF.

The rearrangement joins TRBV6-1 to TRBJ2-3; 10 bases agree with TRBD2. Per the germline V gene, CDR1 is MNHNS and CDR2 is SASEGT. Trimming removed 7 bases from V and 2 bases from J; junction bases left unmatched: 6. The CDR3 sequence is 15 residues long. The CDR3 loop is CASTRSGGATDTQYF. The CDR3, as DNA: TGTGCCAGCACCCGGAGCGGGGGGGCCACAGATACGCAGTATTTT.

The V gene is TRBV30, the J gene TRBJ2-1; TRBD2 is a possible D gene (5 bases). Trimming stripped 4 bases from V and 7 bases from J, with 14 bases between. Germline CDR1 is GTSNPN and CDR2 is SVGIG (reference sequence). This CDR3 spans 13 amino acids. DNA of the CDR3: TGTGCCTGGATATCCGGCTCGGGGAATGAGCAGTTCTTC. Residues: CAWISGSGNEQFF.

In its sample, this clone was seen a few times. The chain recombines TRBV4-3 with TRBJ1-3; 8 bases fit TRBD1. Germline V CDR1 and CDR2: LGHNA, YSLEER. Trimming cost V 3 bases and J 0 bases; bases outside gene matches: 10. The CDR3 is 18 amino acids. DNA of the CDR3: TGCGCCAGCAGCCAGATGCCTCCGGGACAGGTCTCTGGAAACACCATATATTTT. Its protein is CASSQMPPGQVSGNTIYF.

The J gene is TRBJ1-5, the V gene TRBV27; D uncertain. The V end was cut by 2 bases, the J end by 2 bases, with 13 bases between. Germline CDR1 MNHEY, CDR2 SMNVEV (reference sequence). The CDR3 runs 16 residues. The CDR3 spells CASSLNPYGGNQPQHF. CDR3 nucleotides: TGTGCCAGCAGTTTAAACCCATACGGGGGCAATCAGCCCCAGCATTTT.

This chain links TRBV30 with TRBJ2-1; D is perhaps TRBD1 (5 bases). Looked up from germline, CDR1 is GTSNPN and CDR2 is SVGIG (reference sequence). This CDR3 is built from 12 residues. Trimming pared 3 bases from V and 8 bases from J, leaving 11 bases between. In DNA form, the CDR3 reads TGTGCCTGGAGCCTCCAGGGCCATGAGCAGTTCTTC. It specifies CAWSLQGHEQFF.

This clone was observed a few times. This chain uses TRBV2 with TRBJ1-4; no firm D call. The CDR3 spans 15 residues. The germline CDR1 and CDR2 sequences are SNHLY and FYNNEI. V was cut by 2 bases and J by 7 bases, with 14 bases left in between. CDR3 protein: CASSESRGWGEKLFF. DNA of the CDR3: TGTGCCAGCAGTGAATCCCGGGGATGGGGTGAAAAACTGTTTTTT.

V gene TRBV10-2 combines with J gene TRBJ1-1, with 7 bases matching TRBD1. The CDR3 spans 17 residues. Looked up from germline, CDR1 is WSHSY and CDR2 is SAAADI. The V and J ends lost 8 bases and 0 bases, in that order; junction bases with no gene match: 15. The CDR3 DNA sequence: TGCGCCAGCCGACCATCGGTTGCAGGGGGGTTGAACACTGAAGCTTTCTTT. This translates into CASRPSVAGGLNTEAFF.

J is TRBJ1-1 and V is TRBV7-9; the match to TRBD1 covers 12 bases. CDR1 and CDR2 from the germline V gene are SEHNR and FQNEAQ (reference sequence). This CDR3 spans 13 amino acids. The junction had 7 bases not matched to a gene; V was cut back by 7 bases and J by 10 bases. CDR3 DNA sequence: TGTGCCAGCAAGGGACAGGGGGCGAATGGAGCTTTCTTT. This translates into CASKGQGANGAFF.

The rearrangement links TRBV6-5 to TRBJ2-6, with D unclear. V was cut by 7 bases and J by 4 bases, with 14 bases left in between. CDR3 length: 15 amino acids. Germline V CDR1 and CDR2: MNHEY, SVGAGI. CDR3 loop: CASKAGSLGANVLTF. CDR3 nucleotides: TGTGCCAGCAAGGCAGGATCTTTGGGGGCCAACGTCCTGACTTTC.

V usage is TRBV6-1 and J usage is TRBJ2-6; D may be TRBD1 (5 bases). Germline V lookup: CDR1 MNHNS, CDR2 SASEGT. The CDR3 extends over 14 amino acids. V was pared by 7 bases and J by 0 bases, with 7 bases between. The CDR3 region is CASTQGSGANVLTF. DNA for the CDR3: TGTGCCAGCACTCAGGGCTCTGGGGCCAACGTCCTGACTTTC.

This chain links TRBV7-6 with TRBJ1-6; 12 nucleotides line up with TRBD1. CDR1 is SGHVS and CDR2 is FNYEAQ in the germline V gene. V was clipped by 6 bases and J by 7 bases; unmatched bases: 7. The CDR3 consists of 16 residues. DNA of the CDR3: TGTGCCAGCAGTTCCCAGGGGACAGGGGGCAATTCACCCCTCCACTTT. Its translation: CASSSQGTGGNSPLHF.

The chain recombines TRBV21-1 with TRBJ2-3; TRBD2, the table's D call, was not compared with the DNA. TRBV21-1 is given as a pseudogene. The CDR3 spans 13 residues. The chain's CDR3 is CALDGGGTDTQYF. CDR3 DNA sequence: TGTGCCTTAGACGGGGGTGGCACAGATACGCAGTATTTT.

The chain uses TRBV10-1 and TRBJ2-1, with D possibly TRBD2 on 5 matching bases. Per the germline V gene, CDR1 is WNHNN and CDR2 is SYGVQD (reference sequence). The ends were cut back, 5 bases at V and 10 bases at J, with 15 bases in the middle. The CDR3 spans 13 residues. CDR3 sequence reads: CASSPRLAHEQFF. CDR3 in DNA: TGCGCCAGCAGTCCTCGGCTAGCCCACGAGCAGTTCTTC.

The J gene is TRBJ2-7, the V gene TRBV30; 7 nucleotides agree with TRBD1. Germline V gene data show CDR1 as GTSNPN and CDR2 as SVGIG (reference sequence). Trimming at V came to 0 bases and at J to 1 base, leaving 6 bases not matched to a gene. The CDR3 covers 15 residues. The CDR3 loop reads CAWSVWQGDSYEQYF. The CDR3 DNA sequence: TGTGCCTGGAGTGTGTGGCAGGGGGATTCCTACGAGCAGTACTTC. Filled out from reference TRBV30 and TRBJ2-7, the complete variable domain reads SQTIHQWPATLVQPVGSPLSLECTVEGTSNPNLYWYRQAAGRGLQLLFYSVGIGQISSEVPQNLSASRPQDRQFILSSKKLLLSDSGFYLCAWSVWQGDSYEQYFGPGTRLTVT.

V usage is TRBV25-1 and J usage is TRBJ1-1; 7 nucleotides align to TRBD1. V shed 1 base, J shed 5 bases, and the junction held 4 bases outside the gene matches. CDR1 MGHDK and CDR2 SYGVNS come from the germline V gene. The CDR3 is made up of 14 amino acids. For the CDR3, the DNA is TGTGCCAGCAGTGAATTTGAGACAGGGACTGAAGCTTTCTTT. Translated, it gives CASSEFETGTEAFF.

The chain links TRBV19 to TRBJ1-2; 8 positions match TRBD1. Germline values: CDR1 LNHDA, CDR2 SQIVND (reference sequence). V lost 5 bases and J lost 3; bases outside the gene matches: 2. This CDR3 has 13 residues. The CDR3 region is CASSATGDYGYTF. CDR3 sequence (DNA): TGTGCCAGTAGTGCGACAGGGGACTATGGCTACACCTTC.

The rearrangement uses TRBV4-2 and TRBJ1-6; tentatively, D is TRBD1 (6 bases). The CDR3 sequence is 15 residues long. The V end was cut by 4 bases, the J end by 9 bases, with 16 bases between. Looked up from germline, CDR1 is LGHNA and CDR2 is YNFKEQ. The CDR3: CASSPQYRAGSPLHF. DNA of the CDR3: TGTGCCAGCAGCCCCCAATACAGGGCTGGTTCACCCCTCCACTTT.

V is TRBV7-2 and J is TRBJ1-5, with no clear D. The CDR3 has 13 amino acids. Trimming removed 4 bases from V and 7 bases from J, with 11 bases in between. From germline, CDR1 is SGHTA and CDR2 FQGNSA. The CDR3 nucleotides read TGTGCCAGCAGCTATTACTCAGGACAGCCCCAGCATTTT. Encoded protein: CASSYYSGQPQHF.

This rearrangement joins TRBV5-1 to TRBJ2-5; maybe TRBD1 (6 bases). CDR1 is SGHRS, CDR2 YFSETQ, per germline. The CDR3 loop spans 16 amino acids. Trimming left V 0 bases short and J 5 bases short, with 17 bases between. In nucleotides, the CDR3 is TGCGCCAGCAGCTTGGCACTACAGGGAGTGATCGAGACCCAGTACTTC. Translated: CASSLALQGVIETQYF.

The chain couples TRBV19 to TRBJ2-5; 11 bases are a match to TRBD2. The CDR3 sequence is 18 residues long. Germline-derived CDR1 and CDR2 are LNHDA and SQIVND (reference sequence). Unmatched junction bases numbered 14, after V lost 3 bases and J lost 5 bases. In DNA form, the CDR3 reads TGTGCCAGTAGTATTCTTCCCATGACTAGCGGGGTACGGGAGACCCAGTACTTC. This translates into CASSILPMTSGVRETQYF.

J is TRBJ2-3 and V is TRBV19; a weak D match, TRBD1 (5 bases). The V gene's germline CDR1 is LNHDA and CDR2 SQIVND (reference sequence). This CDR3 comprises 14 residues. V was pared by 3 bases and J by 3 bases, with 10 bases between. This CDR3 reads CASSIQGWTDTQYF. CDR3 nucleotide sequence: TGTGCCAGTAGTATCCAGGGTTGGACAGATACGCAGTATTTT.

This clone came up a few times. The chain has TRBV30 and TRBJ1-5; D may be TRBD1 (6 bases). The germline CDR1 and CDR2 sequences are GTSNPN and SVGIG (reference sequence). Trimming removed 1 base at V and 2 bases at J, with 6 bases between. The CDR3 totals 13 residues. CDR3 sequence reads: CAWSGQGNQPQHF. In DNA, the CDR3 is TGTGCCTGGAGTGGACAGGGCAATCAGCCCCAGCATTTT.

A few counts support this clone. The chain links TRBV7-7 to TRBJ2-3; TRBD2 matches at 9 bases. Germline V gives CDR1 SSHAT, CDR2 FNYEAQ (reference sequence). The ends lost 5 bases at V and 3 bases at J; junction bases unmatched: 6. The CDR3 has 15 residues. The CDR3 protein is CASSNSGGVTDTQYF. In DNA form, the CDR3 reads TGTGCCAGCAGCAATAGCGGGGGCGTAACAGATACGCAGTATTTT.

The CDR3 sequence is CASSLRLAGTDEQFF. The CDR3 nucleotides are TGTGCCAGCAGCTTACGACTAGCGGGGACCGATGAGCAGTTCTTC. V usage is TRBV5-4 and J usage is TRBJ2-1; 11 nucleotides line up with TRBD2. V trimming: 2 bases; J trimming: 8 bases; junction bases outside the gene matches: 6. Germline CDR1 SGHNT, CDR2 YYREEE (reference sequence). The CDR3 totals 15 residues.

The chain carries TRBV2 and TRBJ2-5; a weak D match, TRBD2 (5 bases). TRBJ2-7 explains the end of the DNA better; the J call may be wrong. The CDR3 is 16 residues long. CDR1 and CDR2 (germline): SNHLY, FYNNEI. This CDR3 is CASSERSGGRVYEQYF. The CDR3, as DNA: TGTGCCAGCAGTGAAAGGTCAGGCGGGCGGGTCTACGAGCAGTACTTC.